This TCR beta chain was recovered during a study of cytomegalovirus exposure and HLA in healthy donors. Study-level points and caveats: Beyond CMV serostatus, there was no information to go on about immune exposure.

The PCR employed 60 Vbeta primers together with 13 Jbeta primers. Clones were read by immunoSEQ multiplex PCR, and TCRdb kept only the in-frame ones, dropping some. Among roughly 80,000 clones listed, 70% to 85% were seen once. With regard to this clone: As yet, its antigen is unknown.

The specimen was PBMCs. This clonotype was obtained from a woman in her fifties or sixties in good health and CMV-seronegative.

CDR3 amino acids: CASSLGLAEFSKNIQYF. DNA of the CDR3: TGTGCCAGCAGCTTGGGACTAGCCGAGTTCTCCAAAAACATTCAGTACTTC. This chain uses TRBV5-4 with TRBJ2-4; TRBD2 matches 7 bases. J lost 2 bases, V lost 0 bases, and 8 bases had no gene match. Germline CDR1 SGHNT, CDR2 YYREEE (reference sequence). This CDR3 comprises 17 residues.